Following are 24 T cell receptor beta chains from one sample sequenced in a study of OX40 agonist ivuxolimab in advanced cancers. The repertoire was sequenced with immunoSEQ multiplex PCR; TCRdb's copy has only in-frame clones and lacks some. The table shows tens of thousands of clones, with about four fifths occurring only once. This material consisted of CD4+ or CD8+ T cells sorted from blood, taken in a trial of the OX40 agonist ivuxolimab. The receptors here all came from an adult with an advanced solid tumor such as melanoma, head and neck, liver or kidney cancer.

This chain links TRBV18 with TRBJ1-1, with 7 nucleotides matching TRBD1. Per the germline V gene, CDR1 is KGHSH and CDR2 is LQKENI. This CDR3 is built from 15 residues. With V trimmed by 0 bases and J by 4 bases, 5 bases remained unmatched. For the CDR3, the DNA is TGTGCCAGCTCACCACCTGGTAACAGGGGCACTGAAGCTTTCTTT. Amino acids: CASSPPGNRGTEAFF.

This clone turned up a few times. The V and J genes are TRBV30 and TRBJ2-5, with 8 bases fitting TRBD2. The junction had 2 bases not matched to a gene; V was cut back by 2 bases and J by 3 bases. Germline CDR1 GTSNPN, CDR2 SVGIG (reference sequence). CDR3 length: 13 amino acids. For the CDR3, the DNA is TGTGCCTGGAGTCCAGCGGGAGAAGAGACCCAGTACTTC. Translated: CAWSPAGEETQYF.

The CDR3 region is CASSPGQGNEQFF. CDR3 DNA sequence: TGTGCCAGCAGCCCAGGACAGGGTAATGAGCAGTTCTTC. V is TRBV11-3 and J is TRBJ2-1; 8 bases are a match to TRBD1. This CDR3 is 13 amino acids long. The germline CDR1 and CDR2 sequences are SGHNT and YENEEA. J was trimmed by 7 bases and V by 5 bases; bases with no gene match: 4.

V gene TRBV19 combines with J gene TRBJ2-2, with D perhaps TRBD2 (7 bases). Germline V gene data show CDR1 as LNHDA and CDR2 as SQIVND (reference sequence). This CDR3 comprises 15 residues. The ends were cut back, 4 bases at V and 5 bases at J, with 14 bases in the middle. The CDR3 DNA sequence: TGTGCCAGTAGTAAGGGGGGGCGTTTGACCGGGGAGCTGTTTTTT. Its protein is CASSKGGRLTGELFF.

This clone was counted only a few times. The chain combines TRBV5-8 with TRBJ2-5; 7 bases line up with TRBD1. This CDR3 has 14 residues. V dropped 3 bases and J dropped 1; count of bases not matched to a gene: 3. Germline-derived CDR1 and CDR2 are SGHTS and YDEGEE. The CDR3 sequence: CASSSRDSQETQYF. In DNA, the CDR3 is TGTGCCAGCAGCTCCCGGGACAGCCAAGAGACCCAGTACTTC.

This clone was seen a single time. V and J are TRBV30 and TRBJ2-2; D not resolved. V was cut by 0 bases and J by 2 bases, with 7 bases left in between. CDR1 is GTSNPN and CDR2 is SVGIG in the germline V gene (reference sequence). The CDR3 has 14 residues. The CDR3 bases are TGTGCCTGGAGTGTGGGTCTAAACACCGGGGAGCTGTTTTTT. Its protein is CAWSVGLNTGELFF.

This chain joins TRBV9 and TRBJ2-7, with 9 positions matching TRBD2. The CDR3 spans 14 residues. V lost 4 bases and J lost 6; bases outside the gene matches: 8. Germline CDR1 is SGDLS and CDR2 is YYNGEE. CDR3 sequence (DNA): TGTGCCAGCAGCCCATCCGGGACTAGCTTCGAGCAGTACTTC. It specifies CASSPSGTSFEQYF.

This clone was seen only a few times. The CDR3 nucleotides are TGTGCCAGTAGCCTAAGGGAGAACACTGAAGCTTTCTTT. This gives the protein CASSLRENTEAFF. The genes are TRBV19 and TRBJ1-1; no firm D call. Germline assignment: CDR1 LNHDA and CDR2 SQIVND (reference sequence). The CDR3 runs 13 residues. The ends were cut back, 6 bases at V and 1 base at J, with 9 bases in the middle.

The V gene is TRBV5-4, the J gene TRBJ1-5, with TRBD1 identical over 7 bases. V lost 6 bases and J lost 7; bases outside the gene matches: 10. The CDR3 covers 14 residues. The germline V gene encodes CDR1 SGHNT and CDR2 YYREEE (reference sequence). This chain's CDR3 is CASTVQGSGQPQHF. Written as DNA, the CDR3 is TGTGCCAGCACCGTACAGGGGTCGGGACAGCCCCAGCATTTT.

The CDR3 sequence: CASGMQGSYEQYF. The CDR3 coding sequence is TGTGCCAGCGGAATGCAGGGTTCCTACGAGCAGTACTTC. The V call is TRBV5-4, the J call TRBJ2-7; TRBD1 is a possible D gene (5 bases). Trimming removed 7 bases from V and 1 base from J, with 12 bases in between. The germline gives CDR1 SGHNT, CDR2 YYREEE (reference sequence). CDR3 size: 13 residues.

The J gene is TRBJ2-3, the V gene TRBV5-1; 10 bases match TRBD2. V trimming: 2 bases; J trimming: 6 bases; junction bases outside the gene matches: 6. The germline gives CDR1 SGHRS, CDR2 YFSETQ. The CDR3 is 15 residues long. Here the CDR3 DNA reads TGCGCCAGCAGCTTAGACAGCGGGAGGGGCGATACGCAGTATTTT. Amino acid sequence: CASSLDSGRGDTQYF.

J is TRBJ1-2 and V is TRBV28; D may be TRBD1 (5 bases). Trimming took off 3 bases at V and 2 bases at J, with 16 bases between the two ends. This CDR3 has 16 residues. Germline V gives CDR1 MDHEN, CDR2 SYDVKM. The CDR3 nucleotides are TGTGCCAGCAGTTTGTCTGGAGGCTGGGGGAACTATGGCTACACCTTC. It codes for CASSLSGGWGNYGYTF.

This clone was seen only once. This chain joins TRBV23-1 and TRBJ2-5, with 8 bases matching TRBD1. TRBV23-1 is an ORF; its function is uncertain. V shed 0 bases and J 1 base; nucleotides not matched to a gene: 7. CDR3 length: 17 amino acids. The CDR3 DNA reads TGCGCCAGCAGTCAATCGCAGGGGGCGCGGGGCCAAGAGACCCAGTACTTC. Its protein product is CASSQSQGARGQETQYF.

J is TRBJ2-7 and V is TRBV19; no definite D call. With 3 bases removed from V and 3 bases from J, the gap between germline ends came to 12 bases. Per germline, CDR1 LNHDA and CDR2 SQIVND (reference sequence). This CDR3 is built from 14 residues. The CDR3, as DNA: TGTGCCAGTAGTATCGCAGTGGGCCTCTACGAGCAGTACTTC. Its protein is CASSIAVGLYEQYF.

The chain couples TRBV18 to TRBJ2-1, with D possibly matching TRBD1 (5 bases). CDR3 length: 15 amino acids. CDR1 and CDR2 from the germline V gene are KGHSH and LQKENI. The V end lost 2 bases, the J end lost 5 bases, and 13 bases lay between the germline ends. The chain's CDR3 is CASSPGAWGDNEQFF. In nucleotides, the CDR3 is TGTGCCAGCTCACCAGGGGCATGGGGCGACAATGAGCAGTTCTTC. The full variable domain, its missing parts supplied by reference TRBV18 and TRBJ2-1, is NAGVMQNPRHLVRRRGQEARLRCSPMKGHSHVYWYRQLPEEGLKFMVYLQKENIIDESGMPKERFSAEFPKEGPSILRIQQVVRGDSAAYFCASSPGAWGDNEQFFGPGTRLTVL.

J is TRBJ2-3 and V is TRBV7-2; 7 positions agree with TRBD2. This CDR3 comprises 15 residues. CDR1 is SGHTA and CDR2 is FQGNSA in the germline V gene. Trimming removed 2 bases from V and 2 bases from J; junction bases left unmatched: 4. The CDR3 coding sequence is TGTGCCAGCAGCTTACTAGCGGCCGCCACAGATACGCAGTATTTT. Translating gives CASSLLAAATDTQYF. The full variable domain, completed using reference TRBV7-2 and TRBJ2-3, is GAGVSQSPSNKVTEKGKDVELRCDPISGHTALYWYRQSLGQGLEFLIYFQGNSAPDKSGLPSDRFSAERTGGSVSTLTIQRTQQEDSAVYLCASSLLAAATDTQYFGPGTRLTVL.

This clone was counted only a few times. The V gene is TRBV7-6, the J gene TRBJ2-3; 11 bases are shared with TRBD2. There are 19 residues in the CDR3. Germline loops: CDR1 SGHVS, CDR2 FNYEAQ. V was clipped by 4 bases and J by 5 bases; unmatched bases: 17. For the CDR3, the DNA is TGTGCCAGCAGCTCATCCTCCGGGACTAGCGGCAAGGGGTTAGATACGCAGTATTTT. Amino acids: CASSSSSGTSGKGLDTQYF.

The CDR3 sequence: CASSFQMTSGRDTQYF. In DNA, the CDR3 is TGTGCCAGTAGTTTTCAAATGACTAGCGGGAGAGATACGCAGTATTTT. The rearrangement links TRBV19 to TRBJ2-3; 12 bases map to TRBD2. The CDR3 is 16 residues long. Trimming at V came to 5 bases and at J to 5 bases, leaving 8 bases not matched to a gene. CDR1 is LNHDA and CDR2 is SQIVND in the germline V gene (reference sequence).

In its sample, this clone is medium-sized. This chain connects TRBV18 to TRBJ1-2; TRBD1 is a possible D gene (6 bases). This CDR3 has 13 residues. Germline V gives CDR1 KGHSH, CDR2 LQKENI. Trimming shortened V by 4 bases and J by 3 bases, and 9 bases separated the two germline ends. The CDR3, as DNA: TGTGCCAGCTCACTCCGGACAGACTATGGCTACACCTTC. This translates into CASSLRTDYGYTF. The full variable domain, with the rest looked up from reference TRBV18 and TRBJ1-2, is NAGVMQNPRHLVRRRGQEARLRCSPMKGHSHVYWYRQLPEEGLKFMVYLQKENIIDESGMPKERFSAEFPKEGPSILRIQQVVRGDSAAYFCASSLRTDYGYTFGSGTRLTVV.

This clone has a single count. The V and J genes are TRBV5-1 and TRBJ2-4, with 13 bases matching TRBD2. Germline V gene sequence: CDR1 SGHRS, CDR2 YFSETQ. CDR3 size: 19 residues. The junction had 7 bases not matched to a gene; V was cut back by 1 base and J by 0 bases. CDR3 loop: CASSLSGLAGEIAKNIQYF. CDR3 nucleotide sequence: TGCGCCAGCAGCTTGAGTGGACTAGCGGGAGAGATAGCCAAAAACATTCAGTACTTC.

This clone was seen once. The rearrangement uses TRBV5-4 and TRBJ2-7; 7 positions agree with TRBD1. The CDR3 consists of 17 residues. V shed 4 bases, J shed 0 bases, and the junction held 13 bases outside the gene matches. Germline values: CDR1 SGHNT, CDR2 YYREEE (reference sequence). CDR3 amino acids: CASSIDGPGTVSYEQYF. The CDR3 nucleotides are TGTGCCAGCAGCATCGACGGACCAGGGACAGTCTCCTACGAGCAGTACTTC.

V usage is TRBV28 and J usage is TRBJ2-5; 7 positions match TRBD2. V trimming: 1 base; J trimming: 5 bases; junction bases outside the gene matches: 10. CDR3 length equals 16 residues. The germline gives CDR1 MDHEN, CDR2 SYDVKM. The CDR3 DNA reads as TGTGCCAGCAGTTTATATATGGCGGGAGTAGGGGAGACCCAGTACTTC. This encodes CASSLYMAGVGETQYF.

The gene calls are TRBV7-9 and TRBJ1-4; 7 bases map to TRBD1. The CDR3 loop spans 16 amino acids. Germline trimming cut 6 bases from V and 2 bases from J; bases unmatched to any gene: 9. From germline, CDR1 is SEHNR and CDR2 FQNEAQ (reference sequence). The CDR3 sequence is CASSWNRGSTNEKLFF. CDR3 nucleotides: TGTGCCAGCAGTTGGAACAGGGGATCGACTAATGAAAAACTGTTTTTT.

The CDR3 loop reads CASSPYSRYEQYF. The CDR3 nucleotides read TGTGCCAGCAGTCCCTATTCTCGCTACGAGCAGTACTTC. J is TRBJ2-7 and V is TRBV7-8, with no clear D. V was clipped by 6 bases and J by 3 bases, with 12 bases between them. The germline CDR1 and CDR2 sequences are SGHVS and FQNEAQ. The CDR3 runs to 13 residues.